The next 22 T cell receptor beta chains were all read from a single sample in a study of blood T cell repertoires in COVID-19. Clones were sequenced by immunoSEQ multiplex PCR, and TCRdb holds only the in-frame ones, with some missing. The sample has around 370,000 clones, 80% to 90% seen once. Sequencing was performed on peripheral blood. The origin of the receptors is a woman in her fifties or sixties with COVID-19, enrolled during active disease.

This clone was observed a handful of times. The chain uses TRBV3-1 (or the pseudogene TRBV3-2) and TRBJ2-2, with D perhaps matching TRBD2 (6 bases). The V gene lost 3 bases and the J gene lost 4 bases, with 12 bases spanning the gap. The germline gives CDR1 LGHDT, CDR2 YNNKEL (reference sequence). CDR3 length: 15 residues. The CDR3 here is CASSHSRRGTGELFF. The CDR3, as DNA: TGTGCCAGCAGCCATTCACGGCGGGGCACCGGGGAGCTGTTTTTT.

The V and J genes are TRBV10-2 and TRBJ1-5; D might be TRBD1 (5 bases). Trimming cost V 3 bases and J 3 bases, with 12 bases left between them. Germline loops: CDR1 WSHSY, CDR2 SAAADI. The CDR3 totals 15 residues. The CDR3 sequence: CASSDIGAYNQPQHF. The CDR3 DNA sequence: TGCGCCAGCAGTGATATAGGGGCTTACAATCAGCCCCAGCATTTT.

This clone has a handful of counts. CDR3 protein: CASSPRTSGRSPHNEQFF. As DNA, the CDR3 is TGTGCCAGCAGCCCGCGGACTAGCGGGAGGAGTCCCCACAATGAGCAGTTCTTC. The V call is TRBV7-9, the J call TRBJ2-1; 14 nucleotides agree with TRBD2. The CDR3 contains 18 residues. Germline-derived CDR1 and CDR2 are SEHNR and FQNEAQ (reference sequence). V was pared by 5 bases and J by 5 bases, with 11 bases of the junction left unmatched.

The gene calls are TRBV19 and TRBJ2-7; TRBD2 aligns across 8 bases. The CDR3 is made up of 15 amino acids. Germline trimming cut 3 bases from V and 3 bases from J; bases unmatched to any gene: 7. CDR1 is LNHDA and CDR2 is SQIVND in the germline V gene (reference sequence). The DNA for the CDR3 is TGTGCCAGTAGTATCGGGGCGGGAGGTATCTACGAGCAGTACTTC. Encoded protein: CASSIGAGGIYEQYF.

The chain joins TRBV6-5 to TRBJ1-1; possibly TRBD1 for D (6 bases). CDR1 and CDR2 from the germline V gene are MNHEY and SVGAGI. This CDR3 has 14 amino acids. Trimming left V 4 bases short and J 9 bases short, with 18 bases between. The CDR3 DNA sequence: TGTGCCAGCAGTTGGGGAAGGACAGAACGAAAAGCTTTCTTT. Its translation is CASSWGRTERKAFF.

The chain links TRBV5-5 to TRBJ2-1, with TRBD2 identical over 11 bases. Germline CDR1 is SGHKS and CDR2 is YYEKEE (reference sequence). The CDR3 spans 18 residues. With 3 bases clipped from V and 0 bases from J, the junction kept 8 bases outside the gene matches. The CDR3 loop reads CASSSKPTSGSSYNEQFF. CDR3 DNA sequence: TGTGCCAGCAGCTCGAAACCAACTAGCGGGAGCTCCTACAATGAGCAGTTCTTC. Supplemented by reference TRBV5-5 and TRBJ2-1, the full variable domain reads DAGVTQSPTHLIKTRGQQVTLRCSPISGHKSVSWYQQVLGQGPQFIFQYYEKEERGRGNFPDRFSARQFPNYSSELNVNALLLGDSALYLCASSSKPTSGSSYNEQFFGPGTRLTVL.

The chain couples TRBV5-1 to TRBJ1-2, with TRBD1 identical over 8 bases. The length of the CDR3 is 15 residues. Germline V lookup: CDR1 SGHRS, CDR2 YFSETQ. V trimming: 0 bases; J trimming: 3 bases; junction bases outside the gene matches: 4. The CDR3 nucleotides are TGCGCCAGCAGCTTGGGACCGGGACAGGACTATGGCTACACCTTC. It translates to CASSLGPGQDYGYTF.

The table lists this clone with a count of one. V is TRBV29-1 and J is TRBJ1-2, with D possibly matching TRBD1 (5 bases). CDR1 and CDR2 (germline): SQVTM, ANQGSEA. The CDR3 length is 14 residues. V dropped 2 bases and J dropped 4 bases, with 14 bases sitting between them. The chain's CDR3 is CSVEKQGRSYGYTF. The CDR3 region has the DNA TGCAGCGTTGAAAAGCAGGGTAGAAGCTATGGCTACACCTTC.

The genes are TRBV7-2 and TRBJ2-1; 13 nucleotides match TRBD2. In germline, CDR1 is SGHTA, CDR2 FQGNSA. V gave up 7 bases and J gave up 9 bases; unmatched junction bases: 9. CDR3 length: 15 amino acids. The CDR3 nucleotides read TGTGCCAGCACCAGACTAGCGGGAGGCTTGGGTGAGCAGTTCTTC. It codes for CASTRLAGGLGEQFF.

The sample holds many counts of this clone. The chain recombines TRBV2 with TRBJ1-1, with TRBD1 as a possible D gene (5 bases). Looked up from germline, CDR1 is SNHLY and CDR2 is FYNNEI. The CDR3 loop spans 12 amino acids. V was trimmed by 3 bases and J by 11 bases, leaving 13 bases between them. The CDR3 DNA reads as TGTGCCAGCAGTGATTCAGGGTTTGGGGCTTTCTTT. Translating gives CASSDSGFGAFF.

The chain is built from TRBV4-1 and TRBJ1-2, with 8 bases identical to TRBD1. V gave up 4 bases and J gave up 4 bases; unmatched junction bases: 11. CDR3 size: 16 residues. Germline CDR1 is MGHRA and CDR2 is YSYEKL. The CDR3 region has the DNA TGCGCCAGCAGCCTGGGTCACAGGACAGGGAGCTATGGCTACACCTTC. It yields the protein CASSLGHRTGSYGYTF.

The genes are TRBV19 and TRBJ2-1, with 7 bases identical to TRBD1. Germline V gene lookup returns CDR1 LNHDA and CDR2 SQIVND (reference sequence). V was clipped by 5 bases and J by 9 bases; unmatched bases: 16. The CDR3 has 16 residues. The CDR3 is CASSPTGAVVVSEQFF. The CDR3 nucleotides are TGTGCCAGTAGTCCAACAGGGGCCGTCGTGGTAAGTGAGCAGTTCTTC.

The chain links TRBV5-6 to TRBJ2-7; 7 bases fit TRBD2. Germline V CDR1 and CDR2: SGHDT, YYEEEE. V lost 3 bases to trimming and J lost 3 bases; unmatched junction nucleotides: 9. This CDR3 region has 15 residues. The chain's CDR3 is CASSSRREFRYEQYF. The CDR3 bases are TGTGCCAGCAGCTCAAGGCGGGAGTTCCGCTACGAGCAGTACTTC.

V and J are TRBV30 and TRBJ1-4; D remains ambiguous. CDR3 length: 14 amino acids. V lost 3 bases and J 4 bases, leaving 12 bases between the germline ends. Germline V gene sequence: CDR1 GTSNPN, CDR2 SVGIG (reference sequence). This CDR3 reads CAWRVPGNNEKLFF. In DNA, the CDR3 is TGTGCCTGGAGGGTCCCGGGGAATAATGAAAAACTGTTTTTT. The variable domain in full, completed from reference TRBV30 and TRBJ1-4, reads SQTIHQWPATLVQPVGSPLSLECTVEGTSNPNLYWYRQAAGRGLQLLFYSVGIGQISSEVPQNLSASRPQDRQFILSSKKLLLSDSGFYLCAWRVPGNNEKLFFGSGTQLSVL.

V is TRBV10-1 and J is TRBJ2-1, with 7 positions matching TRBD1. V was pared by 7 bases and J by 8 bases, with 11 bases of the junction left unmatched. Germline V gives CDR1 WNHNN, CDR2 SYGVQD (reference sequence). The CDR3 spans 14 residues. The CDR3 DNA reads TGCGCCAGCACCTCAGGGGGTAGCAACGATGAGCAGTTCTTC. This encodes CASTSGGSNDEQFF.

This chain joins TRBV5-1 and TRBJ1-4; 8 nucleotides line up with TRBD1. In germline, CDR1 is SGHRS, CDR2 YFSETQ. The V gene end was trimmed by 2 bases and the J gene end by 7 bases; junction bases not matched to a gene: 4. CDR3 length: 14 residues. CDR3 in amino acids: CASSLTDRVEKLFF. Here the CDR3 DNA reads TGCGCCAGCAGCTTAACGGACAGGGTTGAAAAACTGTTTTTT.

This chain uses TRBV9 with TRBJ1-4; 9 bases align to TRBD1. In germline, CDR1 is SGDLS, CDR2 YYNGEE. V lost 4 bases, J lost 7 bases, and 5 bases stayed unmatched. There are 14 residues in the CDR3. The CDR3 coding sequence is TGTGCCAGCAGCACGGGACAGGGTGGTGAAAAACTGTTTTTT. Residues: CASSTGQGGEKLFF.

In this sample, this clone turned up once. The V gene is TRBV27, the J gene TRBJ2-7; 7 bases align to TRBD1. Germline V lookup: CDR1 MNHEY, CDR2 SMNVEV (reference sequence). The CDR3 is made up of 14 amino acids. V was pared by 5 bases and J by 6 bases, with 10 bases of the junction left unmatched. CDR3 coding DNA: TGTGCCAGCAGTCATCGACAGGGTAAGCGCGAGCAGTACTTC. Its protein product is CASSHRQGKREQYF.

The V and J genes are TRBV4-1 and TRBJ2-5; TRBD1 agrees at 10 bases. V dropped 4 bases and J dropped 4; count of bases not matched to a gene: 6. The length of the CDR3 is 15 residues. Germline CDR1 is MGHRA and CDR2 is YSYEKL. CDR3 protein: CASSRRQGAGETQYF. As DNA, the CDR3 is TGCGCCAGCAGCCGGAGACAGGGGGCGGGAGAGACCCAGTACTTC.

The chain uses TRBV21-1 and TRBJ2-2; TRBD2, the table's D call, was not compared with the DNA. TRBV21-1 is an annotated pseudogene. CDR3 length equals 16 residues. The CDR3 reads CASSKEPWREAGELFF. The CDR3 DNA follows: TGTGCCAGCAGCAAAGAACCGTGGCGGGAGGCCGGGGAGCTGTTTTTT.

This sequence joins TRBV5-4 and TRBJ2-1; D may be TRBD2 (5 bases). CDR3 length equals 13 residues. In germline, CDR1 is SGHNT, CDR2 YYREEE (reference sequence). Trimming took 8 bases from V and 0 from J, leaving 9 bases between them. Here the CDR3 DNA reads TGTGCCAGTCGGACTTCCTCCTACAATGAGCAGTTCTTC. Translation: CASRTSSYNEQFF.

J is TRBJ2-2 and V is TRBV2; possible D gene TRBD1, 5 bases. Germline-derived CDR1 and CDR2 are SNHLY and FYNNEI. Trimming shortened V by 4 bases and J by 0 bases, and 9 bases separated the two germline ends. The CDR3 has 15 residues. This CDR3 reads CASSVRQTNTGELFF. As DNA, the CDR3 is TGTGCCAGCAGTGTCCGACAGACGAACACCGGGGAGCTGTTTTTT.